These 22 T cell receptor beta chains originate from one sample sequenced in a study of blood T cell repertoires in COVID-19. Generated by immunoSEQ multiplex PCR, the TCRdb table keeps only in-frame clones and is missing some. This sample has approximately 93,000 clones, with roughly 88% found just once. Sequenced input: peripheral blood. These receptors originate from a middle-aged man with active or convalescent COVID-19.

This sequence joins TRBV27 and TRBJ1-6; no clear D gene. Germline CDR1 reads MNHEY; CDR2 reads SMNVEV (reference sequence). Trimming shortened V by 4 bases and J by 9 bases, and 19 bases separated the two germline ends. The CDR3 covers 16 residues. CDR3 sequence reads: CASSSIFAGALSPLHF. The CDR3 DNA sequence: TGTGCCAGCAGTTCCATTTTTGCGGGTGCACTTTCACCCCTCCACTTT.

J is TRBJ2-7 and V is TRBV6-1; D is ambiguous. The V gene lost 2 bases and the J gene lost 3 bases, with 5 bases spanning the gap. CDR1 is MNHNS, CDR2 SASEGT, per germline. The CDR3 is made up of 12 amino acids. Here the CDR3 DNA reads TGTGCCAGCAGTGAATCTAACTACGAGCAGTACTTC. Its translation: CASSESNYEQYF.

The chain joins TRBV15 to TRBJ1-5, with D hard to call. Looked up from germline, CDR1 is LNHNV and CDR2 is YYDKDF (reference sequence). Trimming shortened V by 3 bases and J by 5 bases, and 5 bases separated the two germline ends. The CDR3 runs 12 residues. CDR3: CATSRSYQPQHF. Here the CDR3 DNA reads TGTGCCACCAGCAGGTCATATCAGCCCCAGCATTTT.

This clone occurred a few times. CDR3 in amino acids: CASSWQLNTGELFF. The CDR3 region has the DNA TGTGCCAGCAGTTGGCAGTTAAACACCGGGGAGCTGTTTTTT. V gene TRBV6-2 or TRBV6-3 combines with J gene TRBJ2-2, with D unclear. The germline CDR1 and CDR2 sequences are MNHEY and SVGEGT. There are 14 residues in the CDR3. Trimming removed 4 bases at V and 2 bases at J, with 8 bases between.

This chain connects TRBV11-2 to TRBJ2-1; TRBD1 is a possible D gene (6 bases). V was cut by 4 bases and J by 3 bases, with 16 bases left in between. The V gene's germline CDR1 is SGHAT and CDR2 FQNNGV. The CDR3 has 16 residues. The CDR3 nucleotides read TGTGCCAGCAGCTATGAGGGACATATTGTCTACAATGAGCAGTTCTTC. This gives the protein CASSYEGHIVYNEQFF. Full variable domain (missing parts from reference TRBV11-2 and TRBJ2-1): EAGVAQSPRYKIIEKRQSVAFWCNPISGHATLYWYQQILGQGPKLLIQFQNNGVVDDSQLPKDRFSAERLKGVDSTLKIQPAKLEDSAVYLCASSYEGHIVYNEQFFGPGTRLTVL.

The chain is built from TRBV27 and TRBJ1-4; 10 positions match TRBD1. The CDR3 covers 14 residues. CDR1 and CDR2 (germline): MNHEY, SMNVEV (reference sequence). The ends lost 3 bases at V and 7 bases at J; junction bases unmatched: 2. CDR3 region: CASSFRDRGEKLFF. The CDR3 nucleotides are TGTGCCAGCAGTTTCCGGGACAGGGGTGAAAAACTGTTTTTT. The whole variable domain, remainder taken from reference TRBV27 and TRBJ1-4, is EAQVTQNPRYLITVTGKKLTVTCSQNMNHEYMSWYRQDPGLGLRQIYYSMNVEVTDKGDVPEGYKVSRKEKRNFPLILESPSPNQTSLYFCASSFRDRGEKLFFGSGTQLSVL.

The rearrangement uses TRBV5-6 and TRBJ2-3; a possible D gene is TRBD2 (6 bases). The germline V gene encodes CDR1 SGHDT and CDR2 YYEEEE. V was cut by 4 bases and J by 2 bases, with 20 bases left in between. The length of the CDR3 is 17 residues. The CDR3 DNA follows: TGTGCCAGCAGCCGTACATCGGCGGGGACCTTCACAGATACGCAGTATTTT. It yields the protein CASSRTSAGTFTDTQYF.

The chain couples TRBV30 to TRBJ2-2; perhaps TRBD2 as D (6 bases). Trimming took 2 bases from V and 0 from J, leaving 7 bases between them. Germline V gene sequence: CDR1 GTSNPN, CDR2 SVGIG (reference sequence). The length of the CDR3 is 14 residues. CDR3 DNA sequence: TGTGCCTGGAGTCGCGGGACGAACACCGGGGAGCTGTTTTTT. It is translated as CAWSRGTNTGELFF.

V is TRBV14 and J is TRBJ1-1; D unclear. The CDR3 consists of 13 residues. The germline gives CDR1 SGHDN, CDR2 FVKESK. Trimming took off 1 base at V and 0 bases at J, with 3 bases between the two ends. The DNA for the CDR3 is TGTGCCAGCAGCCAAGCGGTGAACACTGAAGCTTTCTTT. It codes for CASSQAVNTEAFF.

This clone was seen once. The CDR3 DNA follows: TGCGCCAGCAGCCGGACAGGGGATAATTCAGATACGCAGTATTTT. It is translated as CASSRTGDNSDTQYF. The chain recombines TRBV5-1 with TRBJ2-3; 9 bases fit TRBD1. The CDR3 runs 15 residues. The V gene end was trimmed by 4 bases and the J gene end by 4 bases; junction bases not matched to a gene: 7. CDR1 and CDR2 (germline): SGHRS, YFSETQ.

This clone counts as medium-sized (0.01 to 0.1%). The J gene is TRBJ1-5, the V gene TRBV30, with a possible D match to TRBD1 (6 bases). V lost 3 bases and J lost 5, with 11 bases in between. Germline CDR1 and CDR2: GTSNPN and SVGIG (reference sequence). This CDR3 is 13 amino acids long. As DNA, the CDR3 is TGTGCCTGGAGCGATTCAGGGGATCAGCCCCAGCATTTT. This codes for CAWSDSGDQPQHF. The full variable domain, completed using reference TRBV30 and TRBJ1-5, is SQTIHQWPATLVQPVGSPLSLECTVEGTSNPNLYWYRQAAGRGLQLLFYSVGIGQISSEVPQNLSASRPQDRQFILSSKKLLLSDSGFYLCAWSDSGDQPQHFGDGTRLSIL.

The V gene is TRBV6-6, the J gene TRBJ2-2; no clear D gene. Deletions cut 5 bases from V and 4 bases from J, with 11 bases between. Germline CDR1 MNHNY, CDR2 SVGAGI (reference sequence). The CDR3 extends over 14 amino acids. The CDR3 bases are TGTGCCAGCAGTCCCCAGTCAGGCACCGGGGAGCTGTTTTTT. As protein: CASSPQSGTGELFF.

The CDR3 region has the DNA TGCGCCAGCAGCAAGACAGGGTTTATGGACACCGGGGAGCTGTTTTTT. Its protein is CASSKTGFMDTGELFF. The V call is TRBV5-1, the J call TRBJ2-2; 7 positions match TRBD1. V lost 4 bases to trimming and J lost 3 bases; unmatched junction nucleotides: 9. Germline values: CDR1 SGHRS, CDR2 YFSETQ. The CDR3 is 16 amino acids. Full variable domain (remainder filled in from reference TRBV5-1 and TRBJ2-2): KAGVTQTPRYLIKTRGQQVTLSCSPISGHRSVSWYQQTPGQGLQFLFEYFSETQRNKGNFPGRFSGRQFSNSRSEMNVSTLELGDSALYLCASSKTGFMDTGELFFGEGSRLTVL.

CDR3: CSVEGLAGARTDTQYF. The CDR3, as DNA: TGCAGCGTTGAAGGACTAGCGGGAGCGCGCACAGATACGCAGTATTTT. The V gene is TRBV29-1, the J gene TRBJ2-3; TRBD2 matches at 12 bases. With 1 base clipped from V and 1 base from J, the junction kept 3 bases outside the gene matches. Germline CDR1 reads SQVTM; CDR2 reads ANQGSEA. The CDR3 has 16 amino acids.

The chain couples TRBV11-2 to TRBJ2-1, with 7 positions matching TRBD2. V dropped 5 bases and J dropped 4; count of bases not matched to a gene: 11. Germline V gene lookup returns CDR1 SGHAT and CDR2 FQNNGV. The CDR3 runs to 16 residues. CDR3 DNA: TGTGCCAGCAGCCCCCGGGGTGGGCGGGGGTACAATGAGCAGTTCTTC. Its protein is CASSPRGGRGYNEQFF.

Written as DNA, the CDR3 is TGTGCCACCGGGACATACCAACATTCTAACTATGGCTACACCTTC. As protein: CATGTYQHSNYGYTF. The rearrangement joins TRBV7-9 to TRBJ1-2, with a weak D call TRBD1 (6 bases). CDR1 is SEHNR and CDR2 is FQNEAQ in the germline V gene (reference sequence). CDR3 length equals 15 residues. Trimming shortened V by 10 bases and J by 0 bases, and 18 bases separated the two germline ends.

The genes are TRBV30 and TRBJ1-1; D gene ambiguous. This CDR3 contains 14 residues. The germline CDR1 and CDR2 sequences are GTSNPN and SVGIG (reference sequence). V lost 3 bases to trimming and J lost 1 base, with 12 bases between them. For the CDR3, the DNA is TGTGCCTGGAGGTCGCGGCTAAGGAACACTGAAGCTTTCTTT. Its translation: CAWRSRLRNTEAFF.

The chain uses TRBV6-2 or TRBV6-3 and TRBJ2-1, with 7 positions matching TRBD2. Looked up from germline, CDR1 is MNHEY and CDR2 is SVGEGT. This CDR3 region has 15 residues. Germline trimming cut 0 bases from V and 6 bases from J; bases unmatched to any gene: 5. CDR3 sequence reads: CASSYSTGGANEQFF. CDR3 in DNA: TGTGCCAGCAGTTACTCTACGGGAGGCGCCAATGAGCAGTTCTTC.

The chain recombines TRBV7-9 with TRBJ1-2; 9 bases agree with TRBD1. From germline, CDR1 is SEHNR and CDR2 FQNEAQ (reference sequence). V shed 3 bases and J 8 bases; nucleotides not matched to a gene: 13. The CDR3 totals 16 residues. DNA for the CDR3: TGTGCCAGCAGCTTCCTCCCGGACAGGGGTTTCTGGGGCTACACCTTC. Residues: CASSFLPDRGFWGYTF.

This sequence joins TRBV12-5 and TRBJ2-6; D gene uncertain. Trimming took 4 bases from V and 2 from J, leaving 3 bases between them. CDR1 and CDR2 from the germline V gene are LGHNT and FRNRAP. This CDR3 is built from 13 residues. CDR3: CASGSAGANVLTF. For the CDR3, the DNA is TGTGCTAGTGGTTCGGCTGGGGCCAACGTCCTGACTTTC.

This clone was recorded once. This chain connects TRBV5-1 to TRBJ2-5, with D tentatively TRBD2 (6 bases). Germline CDR1 is SGHRS and CDR2 is YFSETQ. V was pared by 4 bases and J by 3 bases, with 22 bases between. The CDR3 length is 17 residues. For the CDR3, the DNA is TGCGCCAGCAGCCAAAATTGGGACGCTCGCGGGAAAGAGACCCAGTACTTC. The encoded protein is CASSQNWDARGKETQYF.

This clone has ten or more counts. The rearrangement links TRBV7-6 to TRBJ2-1; 11 bases fit TRBD2. This CDR3 is 16 amino acids long. Germline loops: CDR1 SGHVS, CDR2 FNYEAQ. V lost 5 bases, J lost 7 bases, and 10 bases stayed unmatched. The CDR3 region is CASSLNSGGGVNEQFF. In DNA, the CDR3 is TGTGCCAGCAGCCTCAATAGCGGGGGGGGTGTGAATGAGCAGTTCTTC.